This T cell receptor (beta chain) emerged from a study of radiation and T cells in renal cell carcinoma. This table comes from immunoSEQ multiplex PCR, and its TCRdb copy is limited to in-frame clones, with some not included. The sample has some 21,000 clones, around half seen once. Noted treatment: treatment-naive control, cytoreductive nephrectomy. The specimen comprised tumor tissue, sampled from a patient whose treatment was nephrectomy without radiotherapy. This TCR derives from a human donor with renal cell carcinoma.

CDR3 in amino acids: CSVEGAGANVLTF. As DNA, the CDR3 is TGCAGCGTTGAGGGCGCTGGGGCCAACGTCCTGACTTTC. The chain carries TRBV29-1 and TRBJ2-6; no clear D. The germline gives CDR1 SQVTM, CDR2 ANQGSEA. The CDR3 extends over 13 amino acids. V was pared by 3 bases and J by 2 bases, with 5 bases between. The whole variable domain, filled in from reference TRBV29-1 and TRBJ2-6, reads SAVISQKPSRDICQRGTSLTIQCQVDSQVTMMFWYRQQPGQSLTLIATANQGSEATYESGFVIDKFPISRPNLTFSTLTVSNMSPEDSSIYLCSVEGAGANVLTFGAGSRLTVL.